This T cell receptor (beta chain) stems from a study of a mutant IDH1 vaccine in newly diagnosed glioma. Study-wide background: Following radiotherapy alone, or alongside temozolomide cycles, vaccination was started after an interval of 4-6 weeks. Before enrollment, the patients had been treated with radiotherapy alone, temozolomide alone, or both together. Most of them had received both.

As regards this clone: The antigen is unknown.

Time point noted: week 35, safety follow-up. A 20-mer mutant IDH1 peptide at 300 ug was injected subcutaneously with topical imiquimod. All eight of the vaccinations patients received fell in weeks 1, 3, 5, 7, 11, 15, 19 and 23. Each of the donors came in with new WHO grade 3 or 4 astrocytomas that were IDH1-mutant and ATRX-lost. Germline CDR1 LNHDA, CDR2 SQIVND (reference sequence). V shed 3 bases, J shed 0 bases, and the junction held 4 bases outside the gene matches. The CDR3 runs 16 residues. Profiled with immunoSEQ multiplex PCR; TCRdb holds only in-frame clones, not every one. The repertoire holds approximately 30,000 clones, with approximately 79% as singletons.

This chain connects TRBV19 to TRBJ2-1, with 8 positions matching TRBD2. The sequenced sample was PBMCs, obtained from a glioma patient whose treatment included an IDH1 peptide vaccine. The sequence derives from a woman aged 30 to 39 with glioma. Some clones in this sample may be carry-over from other donors' samples. CDR3 sequence (DNA): TGTGCCAGTAGTATCAGCGGGAGTATCTCCTACAATGAGCAGTTCTTC. Translated, it gives CASSISGSISYNEQFF.